This T cell receptor (beta chain) came from a study of cytomegalovirus exposure and HLA in healthy donors. Primers included in the PCR were 60 Vbeta and 13 Jbeta primers. Sequencing was performed with immunoSEQ multiplex PCR; in TCRdb, only in-frame clones are kept and a portion is missing. Here the sample spans over 150,000 clones, about 69% being singletons. This clone was picked up a small number of times. Its cognate antigen is unknown. The germline V gene encodes CDR1 SNHLY and CDR2 FYNNEI. V lost 6 bases to trimming and J lost 7 bases; unmatched junction nucleotides: 6. This CDR3 has 14 residues. Study-level findings and limits: A later analysis associated roughly 15,000 TCR beta sequences with HLA alleles at a 0.05 false discovery rate.

Sequencing input: PBMCs. The clonotype was recovered from a male donor in good health and CMV-seronegative. The gene calls are TRBV2 and TRBJ1-5; 10 nucleotides line up with TRBD1. The CDR3 nucleotides read TGTGCCAGCAGACGGGACAGGGGAGGGCAGCCCCAGCATTTT. Its translation: CASRRDRGGQPQHF.